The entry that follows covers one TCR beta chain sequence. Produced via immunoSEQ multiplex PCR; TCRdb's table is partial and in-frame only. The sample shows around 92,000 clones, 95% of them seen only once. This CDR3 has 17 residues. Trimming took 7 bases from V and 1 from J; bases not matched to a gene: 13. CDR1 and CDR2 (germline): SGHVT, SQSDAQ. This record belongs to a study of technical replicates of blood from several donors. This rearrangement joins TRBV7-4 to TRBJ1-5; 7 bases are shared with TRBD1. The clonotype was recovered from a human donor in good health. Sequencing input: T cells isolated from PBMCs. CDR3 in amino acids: CASTEDRQVGSNQPQHF. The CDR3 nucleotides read TGTGCCAGCACCGAGGACAGGCAAGTGGGGAGCAATCAGCCCCAGCATTTT. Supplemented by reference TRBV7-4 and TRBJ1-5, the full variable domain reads GAGVSQSPRYKVAKRGRDVALRCDSISGHVTLYWYRQTLGQGSEVLTYSQSDAQRDKSGRPSGRFSAERPERSVSTLKIQRTEQGDSAVYLCASTEDRQVGSNQPQHFGDGTRLSIL.